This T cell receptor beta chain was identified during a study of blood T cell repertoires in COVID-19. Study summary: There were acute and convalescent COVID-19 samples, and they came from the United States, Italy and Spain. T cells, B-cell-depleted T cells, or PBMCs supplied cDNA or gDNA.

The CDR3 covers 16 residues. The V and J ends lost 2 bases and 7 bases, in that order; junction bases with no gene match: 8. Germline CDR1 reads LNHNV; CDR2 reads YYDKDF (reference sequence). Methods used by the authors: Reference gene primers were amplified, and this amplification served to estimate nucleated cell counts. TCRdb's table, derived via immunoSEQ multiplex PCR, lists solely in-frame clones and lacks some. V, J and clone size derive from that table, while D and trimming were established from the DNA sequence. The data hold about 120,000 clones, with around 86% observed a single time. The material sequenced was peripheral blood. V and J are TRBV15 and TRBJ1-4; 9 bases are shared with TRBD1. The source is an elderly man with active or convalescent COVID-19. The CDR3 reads CATSRRGTTGGEKLFF. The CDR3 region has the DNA TGTGCCACCAGCAGACGAGGGACGACAGGGGGTGAAAAACTGTTTTTT.